These 12 T cell receptor beta chains share one sample of origin, sequenced in a study of OX40 agonist ivuxolimab in advanced cancers. Libraries were prepared by immunoSEQ multiplex PCR; TCRdb keeps only in-frame clonotypes and omits some of them. The sample contains fewer than 80,000 clones, 85% to 90% of which appear only once. The specimen comprised CD4+ or CD8+ T cells sorted from blood, sampled in a trial of the OX40 agonist ivuxolimab. These receptors all come from an adult with an advanced solid tumor such as melanoma, head and neck, liver or kidney cancer.

This rearrangement joins TRBV19 to TRBJ1-2; maybe TRBD1 (6 bases). V lost 5 bases and J 4 bases, leaving 8 bases between the germline ends. The CDR3 has 12 residues. Germline V gene sequence: CDR1 LNHDA, CDR2 SQIVND (reference sequence). DNA for the CDR3: TGTGCCAGTAGTCAGGGGCTCTATGGCTACACCTTC. Translated, it gives CASSQGLYGYTF.

The rearrangement joins TRBV6-5 to TRBJ1-4; D ambiguous. This CDR3 has 15 amino acids. The V gene's germline CDR1 is MNHEY and CDR2 SVGAGI. Deletions cut 0 bases from V and 7 bases from J, with 12 bases between. This CDR3 is CASSYSRVRGEKLFF. The CDR3 DNA reads as TGTGCCAGCAGTTACTCCCGCGTCCGGGGTGAAAAACTGTTTTTT.

This chain links TRBV27 with TRBJ1-4; 8 nucleotides line up with TRBD1. J lost 8 bases, V lost 6 bases, and 5 bases had no gene match. CDR3 length equals 13 residues. Germline V CDR1 and CDR2: MNHEY, SMNVEV (reference sequence). The CDR3: CASRQGVWEKLFF. CDR3 DNA sequence: TGTGCCAGCAGACAGGGGGTGTGGGAAAAACTGTTTTTT.

This rearrangement joins TRBV4-3 to TRBJ2-1, with D perhaps matching TRBD2 (6 bases). This CDR3 has 14 residues. Trimming removed 0 bases from V and 8 bases from J, with 11 bases in between. Germline CDR1 is LGHNA and CDR2 is YSLEER. The CDR3 coding sequence is TGCGCCAGCAGCCAAGATCCAGCGGGCTATGAGCAGTTCTTC. It translates to CASSQDPAGYEQFF.

V usage is TRBV28 and J usage is TRBJ2-5; D is tentatively TRBD1 or TRBD2 (7 bases each). The last part of the DNA fits TRBJ2-7 better; the J call may be wrong. Per the germline V gene, CDR1 is MDHEN and CDR2 is SYDVKM. The CDR3 runs 14 residues. The CDR3 is CASSFRGGSYEQYF. The CDR3 DNA reads TGTGCCAGCAGTTTCAGGGGGGGCTCCTACGAGCAGTACTTC.

The gene calls are TRBV4-1 and TRBJ1-1; D may be TRBD1 (5 bases). CDR1 is MGHRA and CDR2 is YSYEKL in the germline V gene. The CDR3 is 13 residues long. V was trimmed by 0 bases and J by 7 bases, leaving 9 bases between them. The CDR3 loop is CASSQEATVEAFF. The CDR3 nucleotides read TGCGCCAGCAGCCAAGAAGCGACAGTTGAAGCTTTCTTT.

The chain carries TRBV12-5 and TRBJ1-2, with TRBD1 matching over 9 bases. V was pared by 11 bases and J by 4 bases, with 8 bases of the junction left unmatched. The CDR3 runs to 13 residues. CDR1 and CDR2 (germline): LGHNT, FRNRAP. The CDR3 is CAAIQGAGYGYTF. The CDR3 DNA sequence: TGTGCTGCAATACAGGGGGCGGGCTATGGCTACACCTTC.

Written as DNA, the CDR3 is TGTGCCAGCAGTTTAAATCTAGCGCGGACATCGTGGGAGCAGTACTTC. It encodes CASSLNLARTSWEQYF. The V and J genes are TRBV28 and TRBJ2-7, with a weak D call TRBD2 (6 bases). CDR1 and CDR2 (germline): MDHEN, SYDVKM. Trimming took 2 bases from V and 7 from J, leaving 21 bases between them. The CDR3 totals 16 residues.

This chain joins TRBV18 and TRBJ2-1, with D unresolved. CDR1 is KGHSH, CDR2 LQKENI, per germline. The V end was cut by 0 bases, the J end by 9 bases, with 12 bases between. The CDR3 has 14 amino acids. The CDR3 DNA sequence: TGTGCCAGCTCACCACCGGTTAGCTCAGTTGAGCAGTTCTTC. It encodes CASSPPVSSVEQFF.

The chain combines TRBV28 with TRBJ1-2; weak D call: TRBD1 (6 bases). Per germline, CDR1 MDHEN and CDR2 SYDVKM. The ends were cut back, 2 bases at V and 4 bases at J, with 11 bases in the middle. The CDR3 covers 14 residues. This CDR3 reads CASSLMGATYGYTF. CDR3 DNA: TGTGCCAGCAGTTTAATGGGGGCCACCTATGGCTACACCTTC.

J is TRBJ2-2 and V is TRBV5-6; D unclear. Trimming took 3 bases from V and 6 from J, leaving 12 bases between them. The CDR3 is 14 residues long. The germline gives CDR1 SGHDT, CDR2 YYEEEE. The DNA of the CDR3 is TGTGCCAGCAGCTCAGACATGTCATCCGGGGAGCTGTTTTTT. This codes for CASSSDMSSGELFF.

The chain joins TRBV4-3 to TRBJ2-1; 10 nucleotides match TRBD1. Trimming took 3 bases from V and 5 from J; bases not matched to a gene: 7. The CDR3 covers 16 residues. Germline loops: CDR1 LGHNA, CDR2 YSLEER. CDR3 protein: CASSHLGTGENNEQFF. CDR3 sequence (DNA): TGCGCCAGCAGCCACCTCGGGACAGGGGAAAACAATGAGCAGTTCTTC.